This T cell receptor (beta chain) was sequenced for a study of PD-1 blockade in classical Hodgkin lymphoma. General study results and limits: Why repertoires differed is undefined; disease activity or prior therapy possibly contributed. By C4D1, diversity of CD4+ TCRs had risen significantly, whereas that of CD8+ TCRs had not.

Notes on this clone: Its specificity is not known.

Profiling relied on immunoSEQ multiplex PCR, and the TCRdb table lists in-frame clones only, not all of them. The sample shows 75,000 to 100,000 clones, roughly 79% of them seen only once. Each patient relapsed following autologous stem cell transplantation, and prior brentuximab vedotin exposure differed. Reported best responses ranged across complete response, partial response or progressive disease. This TCR was recovered from a human donor with classical Hodgkin lymphoma. Specimen: peripheral blood mononuclear cells (PBMCs), collected before the second cycle of nivolumab.

In DNA, the CDR3 is TGTGCCAGTAGTCCCCAGGGTTTCTACGAGCAGTACTTC. Protein product: CASSPQGFYEQYF. The rearrangement links TRBV19 to TRBJ2-7; TRBD1 might be the D (5 bases). Germline V gives CDR1 LNHDA, CDR2 SQIVND (reference sequence). V was trimmed by 5 bases and J by 3 bases, leaving 11 bases between them. The CDR3 length is 13 residues.